The clone carrying this T cell receptor (beta chain) was seen only a few times. Other DNA sequences in the sample encode the same CDR3. V was shortened by 2 bases and J by 3 bases, with 9 bases between the two germline ends. CDR3 size: 13 residues. The germline CDR1 and CDR2 sequences are SQVTM and ANQGSEA. The sample belongs to a study of blood T cell repertoires in COVID-19. Across the whole study: The United States, Italy and Spain provided the acute and convalescent COVID-19 samples. T cells, B-cell-depleted T cells, or PBMCs supplied cDNA or gDNA.

Original handling: Quantification of nucleated cells was approximated via reference gene primer amplification. Method: immunoSEQ multiplex PCR; TCRdb's copy keeps in-frame clones and lacks some. The D gene and trimming were derived from the DNA, and the V and J assignments and clone size from that table. Of roughly 120,000 clones detected, roughly 85% appear once; the ten largest clones hold around 3.3%. Sequences were obtained from peripheral blood. This TCR derives from a man aged 40-49 years with acute or convalescent COVID-19. The chain has TRBV29-1 and TRBJ2-3, with D possibly being TRBD1 (5 bases). The CDR3 DNA follows: TGCAGCGTTGAATCTCAGGGTACAGATACGCAGTATTTT. It translates to CSVESQGTDTQYF.